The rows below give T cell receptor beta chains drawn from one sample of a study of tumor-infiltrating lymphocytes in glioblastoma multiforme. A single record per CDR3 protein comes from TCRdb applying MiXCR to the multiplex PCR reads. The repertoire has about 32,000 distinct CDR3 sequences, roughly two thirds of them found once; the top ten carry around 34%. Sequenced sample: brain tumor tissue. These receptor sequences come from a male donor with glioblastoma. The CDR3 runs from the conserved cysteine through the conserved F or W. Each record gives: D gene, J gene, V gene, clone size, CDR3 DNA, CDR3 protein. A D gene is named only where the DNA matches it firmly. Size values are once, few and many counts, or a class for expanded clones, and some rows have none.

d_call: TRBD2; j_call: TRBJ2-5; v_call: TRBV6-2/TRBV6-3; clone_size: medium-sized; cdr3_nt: TGTGCCAGCACGGGACTAGCGGGAGGCGTCCGAGAGACCCAGTACTTC; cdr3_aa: CASTGLAGGVRETQYF
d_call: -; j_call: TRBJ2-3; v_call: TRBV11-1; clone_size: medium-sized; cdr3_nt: TGTGCCAGCAGCCGGGGGACCCCGGGGACAGATACGCAGTATTTT; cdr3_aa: CASSRGTPGTDTQYF
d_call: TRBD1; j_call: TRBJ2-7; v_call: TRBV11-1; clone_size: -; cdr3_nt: TGTGCCAGCAGCCGGGACAGCCGCTACGAGCAGTACTTC; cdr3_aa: CASSRDSRYEQYF
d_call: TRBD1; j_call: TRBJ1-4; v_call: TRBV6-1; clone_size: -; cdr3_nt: TGTGCCAGCAATGAAGGACAGGCTGCAACTAATGAAAAACTGTTTTTT; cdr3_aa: CASNEGQAATNEKLFF
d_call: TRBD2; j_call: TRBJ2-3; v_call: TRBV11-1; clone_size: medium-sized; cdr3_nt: TGTGCCAGCAGCTTAGGACTAGCGGGGAGCACAGATACGCAGTATTTT; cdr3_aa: CASSLGLAGSTDTQYF
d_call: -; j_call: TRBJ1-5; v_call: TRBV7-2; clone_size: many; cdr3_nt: TGTGCCAGCAGCTTGGGGAGACAAATCAATCAGCCCCAGCATTTT; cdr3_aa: CASSLGRQINQPQHF
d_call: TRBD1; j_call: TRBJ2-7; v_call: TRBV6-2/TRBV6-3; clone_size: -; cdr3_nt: TGTGCCAGCACCGAGACAGGGGCTAACGAGCGATACTTC; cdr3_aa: CASTETGANERYF
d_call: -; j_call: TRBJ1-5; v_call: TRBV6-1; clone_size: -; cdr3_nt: TGTGCCAGCAGTGATGCCCGGGGACGGGGCAATCAGCCCCAGCATTTT; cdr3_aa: CASSDARGRGNQPQHF
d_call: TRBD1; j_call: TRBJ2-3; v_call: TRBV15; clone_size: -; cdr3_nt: TGTGCCACCAGCATCCCAAGGACAGGGGGATTGAGCACAGATACGCAGTATTTT; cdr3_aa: CATSIPRTGGLSTDTQYF
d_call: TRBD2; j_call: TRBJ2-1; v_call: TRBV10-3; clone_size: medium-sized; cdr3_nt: TGTGCCATCAGTGATCCCACTAGCGGGAGCACCTACAATGAGCAGTTCTTC; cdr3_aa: CAISDPTSGSTYNEQFF